This T cell receptor beta chain stems from a study of blood T cell repertoires in COVID-19. Methods used by the authors: Researchers report that nucleated cell counts were estimated from reference gene primer amplification. Using immunoSEQ multiplex PCR, the repertoire was profiled, and TCRdb retains in-frame clones only, with some absent. That table is the source of V, J and clone size, and D and trimming were worked out from the DNA. The table lists around 280,000 clones, 86% of them singletons. Germline CDR1 reads SGHDN; CDR2 reads FVKESK. The CDR3 spans 15 residues. V lost 1 base to trimming and J lost 1 base, with 8 bases between them.

The receptor was derived from a young woman who had recovered from COVID-19. The V call is TRBV14, the J call TRBJ1-3, with D hard to call. Sequencing was carried out using peripheral blood. This CDR3 reads CASSQVPLSGNTIYF. The CDR3 DNA reads as TGTGCCAGCAGCCAAGTTCCCCTTTCTGGAAACACCATATATTTT.